This entry is about one T cell receptor beta chain. Its antigen is currently unknown. This sample stems from a study of T cell responses to AZD1222 COVID-19 vaccine. Study results and limitations: Spike-specific TCR breadth and depth were elevated following two AZD1222 doses. Just six people given AZD1222 tested seropositive at baseline. Unmutated variant regions reportedly attract nearly half of all spike-specific TCRs. Repertoires were collected only later (after the peak T cell response had occurred).

Using immunoSEQ multiplex PCR, the repertoire was profiled, and TCRdb retains in-frame clones only, with some absent. Among 100,000 to 150,000 clones listed, approximately 88% were seen once. The CDR3 has 19 amino acids. V lost 2 bases, J lost 0 bases, and 20 bases lay in between. The germline V gene has CDR1 SGDLS and CDR2 YYNGEE. V and J are TRBV9 and TRBJ2-2; D uncertain. This clonotype was obtained from an adult in good health. The sample in question was peripheral blood, obtained on day 0 of AZD1222 vaccination. CDR3 protein: CASSVGSLGYLSNTGELFF. CDR3 DNA: TGTGCCAGCAGCGTTGGTTCTCTAGGCTACCTTTCGAACACCGGGGAGCTGTTTTTT.